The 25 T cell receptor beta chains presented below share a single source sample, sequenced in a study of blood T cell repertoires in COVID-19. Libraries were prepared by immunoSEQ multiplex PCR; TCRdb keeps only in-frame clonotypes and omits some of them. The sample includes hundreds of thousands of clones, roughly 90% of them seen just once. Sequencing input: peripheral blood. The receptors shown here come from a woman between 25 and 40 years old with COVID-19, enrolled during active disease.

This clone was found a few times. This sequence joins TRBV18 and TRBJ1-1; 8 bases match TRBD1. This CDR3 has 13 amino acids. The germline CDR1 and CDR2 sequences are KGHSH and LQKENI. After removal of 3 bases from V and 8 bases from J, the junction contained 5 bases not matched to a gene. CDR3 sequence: CASSPGDRREAFF. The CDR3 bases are TGTGCCAGCTCACCGGGGGACAGGAGGGAAGCTTTCTTT. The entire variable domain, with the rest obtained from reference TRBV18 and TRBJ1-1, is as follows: NAGVMQNPRHLVRRRGQEARLRCSPMKGHSHVYWYRQLPEEGLKFMVYLQKENIIDESGMPKERFSAEFPKEGPSILRIQQVVRGDSAAYFCASSPGDRREAFFGQGTRLTVV.

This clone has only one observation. The CDR3 here is CASSKAGQQETQYF. In DNA, the CDR3 is TGTGCCAGCAGCAAGGCTGGGCAGCAAGAGACCCAGTACTTC. The chain employs TRBV21-1 and TRBJ2-5; TRBD1 reflects the table's D call only, with no check against the DNA. TRBV21-1 is assigned pseudogene status. The CDR3 runs to 14 residues.

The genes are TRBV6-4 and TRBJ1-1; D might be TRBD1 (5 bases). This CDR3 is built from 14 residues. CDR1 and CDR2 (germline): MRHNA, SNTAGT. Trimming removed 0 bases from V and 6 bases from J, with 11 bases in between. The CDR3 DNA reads TGTGCCAGCAGTGACTCAGGGGAAGGGTCTGAAGCTTTCTTT. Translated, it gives CASSDSGEGSEAFF.

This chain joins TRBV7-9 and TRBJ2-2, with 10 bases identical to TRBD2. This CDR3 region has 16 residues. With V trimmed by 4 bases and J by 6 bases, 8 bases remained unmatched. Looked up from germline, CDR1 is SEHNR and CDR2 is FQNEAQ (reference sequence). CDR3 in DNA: TGTGCCAGCAGCTCTATAGCGGGAGGAGTTTCCGGGGAGCTGTTTTTT. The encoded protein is CASSSIAGGVSGELFF.

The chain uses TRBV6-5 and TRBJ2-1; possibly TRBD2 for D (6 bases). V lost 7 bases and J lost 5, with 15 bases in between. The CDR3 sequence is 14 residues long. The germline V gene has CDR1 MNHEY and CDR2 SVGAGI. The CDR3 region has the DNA TGTGCCAGCATAAGGTTCGGGGGAGACAATGAGCAGTTCTTC. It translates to CASIRFGGDNEQFF.

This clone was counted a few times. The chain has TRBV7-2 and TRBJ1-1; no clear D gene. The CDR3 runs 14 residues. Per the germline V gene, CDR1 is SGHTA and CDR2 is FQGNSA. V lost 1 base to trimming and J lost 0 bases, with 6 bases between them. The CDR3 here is CASSLGGLNTEAFF. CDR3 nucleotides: TGTGCCAGCAGCTTAGGAGGGCTGAACACTGAAGCTTTCTTT.

CDR3 loop: CASSLFLGGAEAFF. CDR3 DNA sequence: TGTGCCAGCAGCTTATTCTTGGGAGGTGCTGAAGCTTTCTTT. The rearrangement joins TRBV7-2 to TRBJ1-1, with unresolved D. CDR3 size: 14 residues. CDR1 is SGHTA, CDR2 FQGNSA, per germline. V was trimmed by 2 bases and J by 6 bases, leaving 13 bases between them.

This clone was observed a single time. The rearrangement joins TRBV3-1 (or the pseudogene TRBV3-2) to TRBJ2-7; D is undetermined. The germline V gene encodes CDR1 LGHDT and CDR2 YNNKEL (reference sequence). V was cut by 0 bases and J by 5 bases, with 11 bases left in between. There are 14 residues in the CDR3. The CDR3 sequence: CASSQDVRLDEQYF. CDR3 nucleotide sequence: TGTGCCAGCAGCCAAGATGTCAGGCTCGACGAGCAGTACTTC.

This chain's CDR3 is CASSRPGLGGEQYV. The CDR3 region has the DNA TGTGCCAGCAGTCGCCCGGGACTAGGGGGGGAGCAGTACGTC. The chain has TRBV28 and TRBJ2-7, with 8 nucleotides matching TRBD2. The germline V gene encodes CDR1 MDHEN and CDR2 SYDVKM. With V trimmed by 5 bases and J by 7 bases, 10 bases remained unmatched. This CDR3 has 14 residues.

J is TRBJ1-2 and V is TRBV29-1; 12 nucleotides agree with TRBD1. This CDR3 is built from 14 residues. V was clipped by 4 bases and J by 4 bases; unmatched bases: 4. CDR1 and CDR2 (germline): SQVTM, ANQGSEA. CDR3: CSVAGTGGGYGYTF. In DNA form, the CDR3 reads TGCAGCGTTGCCGGGACAGGGGGCGGCTATGGCTACACCTTC.

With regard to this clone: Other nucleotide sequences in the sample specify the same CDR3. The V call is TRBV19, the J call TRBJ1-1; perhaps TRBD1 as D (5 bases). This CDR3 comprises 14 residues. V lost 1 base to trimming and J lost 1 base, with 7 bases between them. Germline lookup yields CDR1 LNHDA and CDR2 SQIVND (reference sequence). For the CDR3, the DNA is TGTGCCAGTAGTATAGGGGGGGGGAACACTGAAGCTTTCTTT. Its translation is CASSIGGGNTEAFF.

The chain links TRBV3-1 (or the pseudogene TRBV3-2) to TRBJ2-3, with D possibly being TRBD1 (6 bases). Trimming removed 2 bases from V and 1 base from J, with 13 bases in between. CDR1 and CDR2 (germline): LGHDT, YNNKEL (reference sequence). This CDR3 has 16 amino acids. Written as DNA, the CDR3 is TGTGCCAGCAGCCAACATACAGGGTCTGGCACAGATACGCAGTATTTT. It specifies CASSQHTGSGTDTQYF.

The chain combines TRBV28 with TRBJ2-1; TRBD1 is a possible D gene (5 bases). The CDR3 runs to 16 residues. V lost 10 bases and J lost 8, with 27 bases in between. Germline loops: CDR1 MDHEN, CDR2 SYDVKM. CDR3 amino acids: CATWSAGLQVDDEQFF. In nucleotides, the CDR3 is TGTGCCACCTGGTCGGCAGGTTTACAGGTCGACGATGAGCAGTTCTTC.

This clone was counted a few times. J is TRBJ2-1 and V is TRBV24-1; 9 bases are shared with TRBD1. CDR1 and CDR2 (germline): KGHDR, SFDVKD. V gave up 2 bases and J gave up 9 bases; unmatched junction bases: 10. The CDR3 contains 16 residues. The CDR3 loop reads CATSDSSGQGFTEQFF. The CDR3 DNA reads TGTGCCACCAGTGATTCCTCAGGACAGGGGTTTACTGAGCAGTTCTTC.

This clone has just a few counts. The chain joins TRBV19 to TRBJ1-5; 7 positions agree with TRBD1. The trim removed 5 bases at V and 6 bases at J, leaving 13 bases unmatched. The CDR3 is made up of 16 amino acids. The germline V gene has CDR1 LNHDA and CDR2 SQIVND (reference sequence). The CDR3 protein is CASSPPRQGSVQPQHF. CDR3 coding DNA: TGTGCCAGTAGTCCACCCAGACAGGGCAGTGTTCAGCCCCAGCATTTT.

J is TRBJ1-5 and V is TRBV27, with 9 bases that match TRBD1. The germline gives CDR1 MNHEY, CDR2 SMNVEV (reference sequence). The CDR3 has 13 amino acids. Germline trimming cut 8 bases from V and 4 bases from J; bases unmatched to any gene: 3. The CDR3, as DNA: TGTGCCAGCCGGACAGGGGAGAATCAGCCCCAGCATTTT. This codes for CASRTGENQPQHF.

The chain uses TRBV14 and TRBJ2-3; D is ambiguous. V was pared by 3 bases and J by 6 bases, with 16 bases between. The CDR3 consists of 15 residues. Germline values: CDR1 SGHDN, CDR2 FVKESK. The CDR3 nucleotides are TGTGCCAGCAGCCATTCAGGTACCACTCGGGATACGCAGTATTTT. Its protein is CASSHSGTTRDTQYF.

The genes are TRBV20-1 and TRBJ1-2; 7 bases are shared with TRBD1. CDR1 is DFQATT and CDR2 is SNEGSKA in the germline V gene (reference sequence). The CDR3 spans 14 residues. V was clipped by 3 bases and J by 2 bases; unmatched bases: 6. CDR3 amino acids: CSASRQGSNYGYTF. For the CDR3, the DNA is TGCAGTGCTAGTAGACAGGGCTCGAACTATGGCTACACCTTC.

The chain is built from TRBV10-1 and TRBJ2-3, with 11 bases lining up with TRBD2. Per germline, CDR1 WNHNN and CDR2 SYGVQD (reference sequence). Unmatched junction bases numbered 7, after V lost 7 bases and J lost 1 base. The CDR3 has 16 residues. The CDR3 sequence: CASNNLAGGGTDTQYF. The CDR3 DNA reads TGCGCCAGCAACAACCTAGCGGGAGGTGGCACAGATACGCAGTATTTT.

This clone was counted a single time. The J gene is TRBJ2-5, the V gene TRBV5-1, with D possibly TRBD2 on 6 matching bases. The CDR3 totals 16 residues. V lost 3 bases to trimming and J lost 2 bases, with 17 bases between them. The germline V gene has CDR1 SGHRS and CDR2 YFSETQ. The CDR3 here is CASSYPSGRRQETQYF. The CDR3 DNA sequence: TGCGCCAGCAGCTACCCATCCGGGAGACGGCAAGAGACCCAGTACTTC.

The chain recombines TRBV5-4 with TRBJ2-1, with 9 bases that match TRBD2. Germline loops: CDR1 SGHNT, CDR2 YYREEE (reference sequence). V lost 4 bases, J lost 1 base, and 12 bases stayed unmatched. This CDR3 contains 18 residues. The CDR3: CASSRGGPAGGSYNEQFF. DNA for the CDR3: TGTGCCAGCAGCCGGGGGGGGCCAGCGGGAGGATCCTACAATGAGCAGTTCTTC.

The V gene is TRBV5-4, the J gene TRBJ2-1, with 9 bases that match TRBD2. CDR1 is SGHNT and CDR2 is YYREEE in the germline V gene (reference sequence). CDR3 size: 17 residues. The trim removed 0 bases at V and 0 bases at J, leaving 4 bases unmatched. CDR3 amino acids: CASSLGGGRVSYNEQFF. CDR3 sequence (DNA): TGTGCCAGCAGCTTGGGCGGCGGGAGGGTCTCCTACAATGAGCAGTTCTTC.

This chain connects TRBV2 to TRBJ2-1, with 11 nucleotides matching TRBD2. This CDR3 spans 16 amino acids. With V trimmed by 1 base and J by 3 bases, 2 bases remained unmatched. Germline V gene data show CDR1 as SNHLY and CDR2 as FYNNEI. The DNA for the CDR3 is TGTGCCAGCAGTGAAGAAGGACTAGCGGGCTACAATGAGCAGTTCTTC. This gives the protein CASSEEGLAGYNEQFF.

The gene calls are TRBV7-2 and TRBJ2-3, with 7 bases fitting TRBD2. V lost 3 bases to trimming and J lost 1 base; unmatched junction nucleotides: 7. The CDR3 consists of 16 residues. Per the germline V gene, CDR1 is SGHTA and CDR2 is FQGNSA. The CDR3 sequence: CASSFGGRLGTDTQYF. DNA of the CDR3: TGTGCCAGCAGCTTCGGCGGGAGATTGGGCACAGATACGCAGTATTTT.

Here the CDR3 reads CASTPLSTDTQYF. The CDR3, as DNA: TGTGCCAGCACCCCCCTGAGCACAGATACGCAGTATTTT. The chain combines TRBV28 with TRBJ2-3; the D is unclear. Germline CDR1 reads MDHEN; CDR2 reads SYDVKM. The CDR3 sequence is 13 residues long. With 7 bases removed from V and 0 bases from J, the gap between germline ends came to 8 bases. Complete variable domain (other parts from reference TRBV28 and TRBJ2-3): DVKVTQSSRYLVKRTGEKVFLECVQDMDHENMFWYRQDPGLGLRLIYFSYDVKMKEKGDIPEGYSVSREKKERFSLILESASTNQTSMYLCASTPLSTDTQYFGPGTRLTVL.